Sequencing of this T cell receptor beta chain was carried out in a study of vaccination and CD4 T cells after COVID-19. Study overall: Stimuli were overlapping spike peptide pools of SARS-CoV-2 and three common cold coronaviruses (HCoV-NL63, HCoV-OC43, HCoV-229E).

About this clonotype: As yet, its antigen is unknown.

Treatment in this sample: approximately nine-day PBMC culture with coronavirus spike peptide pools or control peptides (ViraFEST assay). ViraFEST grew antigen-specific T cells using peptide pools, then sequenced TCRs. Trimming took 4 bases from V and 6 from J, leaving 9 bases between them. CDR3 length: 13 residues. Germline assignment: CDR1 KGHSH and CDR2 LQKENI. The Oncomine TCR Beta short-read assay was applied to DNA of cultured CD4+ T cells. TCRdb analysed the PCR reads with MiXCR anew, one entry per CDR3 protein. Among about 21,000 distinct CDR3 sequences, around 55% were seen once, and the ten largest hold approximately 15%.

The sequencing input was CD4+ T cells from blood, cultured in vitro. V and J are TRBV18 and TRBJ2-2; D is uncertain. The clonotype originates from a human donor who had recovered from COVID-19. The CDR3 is CASSRLRPGELFF. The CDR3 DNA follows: TGTGCCAGCTCACGCTTAAGGCCCGGGGAGCTGTTTTTT.